These T cell receptor beta chains were read from a single sample in a study of blood T cell repertoires in COVID-19. Assay: immunoSEQ multiplex PCR; the TCRdb copy retains only in-frame clones and omits some. The table has a few hundred thousand clones, roughly four fifths seen once. What was sequenced was PBMCs or T cells enriched from blood (not recorded which). The receptors here all came from a woman aged 50 to 60 who had recovered from COVID-19. CDR3s include the opening cysteine and the closing phenylalanine or tryptophan. The D gene is left open where the match is weak. Clone sizes are given selectively: once, few, many, or a class where the clone is expanded.

>-|TRBV5-1|-|TRBJ2-5
TGCGCCAGCAGCTTGTCGCAGCAAGAGACCCAGTACTTC
CASSLSQQETQYF
>-|TRBV7-8|-|TRBJ2-2
TGTGCCAGCAGCTTAGCAGGGGCCGGGGAGCTGTTTTTT
CASSLAGAGELFF
>-|TRBV29-1|-|TRBJ1-1
TGCAGCGGTGTCCTAGGGGACACTGAAGCTTTCTTT
CSGVLGDTEAFF
>-|TRBV6-1|-|TRBJ1-1
TGTGCCAGCCGTGAATTGGTCAGAAGTCCTGAAGCTTTCTTT
CASRELVRSPEAFF
>TRBD1|TRBV27|-|TRBJ1-2
TGTGCCAGCAGTTCCGCCCCAGGGGGCTATGGCTACACCTTC
CASSSAPGGYGYTF
>TRBD1|TRBV9|-|TRBJ2-1
TGTGCCAGCAGCGTTCGGGACAGGGATGGCAATGAGCAGTTCTTC
CASSVRDRDGNEQFF
>TRBD2|TRBV28|once|TRBJ2-2
TGTGCCAGCAACCCAGGGACTAGCGGGAGTTCGGCCGGGGAGCTGTTTTTT
CASNPGTSGSSAGELFF
>TRBD1|TRBV5-4|-|TRBJ2-5
TGTGCCAGCAGCTTGCGACAGGGGCACTCAGAGACCCAGTACTTC
CASSLRQGHSETQYF
>TRBD1|TRBV2|-|TRBJ1-2
TGTGCCAGCAGGGAGGGACAGACCGTCTACTATGGCTACACCTTC
CASREGQTVYYGYTF
>TRBD2|TRBV7-9|once|TRBJ2-2
TGTGCCAGCAGCTTCGGGCTAGCGGGGAGCTATGGGGGCACCGGGGAGCTGTTTTTT
CASSFGLAGSYGGTGELFF
>-|TRBV4-3|-|TRBJ2-2
TGCGCCACAGGGGATGGCACCGGGGAGCTGTTTTTT
CATGDGTGELFF
>-|TRBV19|-|TRBJ2-2
TGTGCCAGTAGTAAGACTAACCCCACCGGGGAGCTGTTTTTT
CASSKTNPTGELFF
>TRBD2|TRBV7-2|-|TRBJ2-3
TGTGCCAGCAGCCCCTCGCTGGCGGGGGGGCGAGATACGCAGTATTTT
CASSPSLAGGRDTQYF
>-|TRBV18|-|TRBJ2-7
TGTGCCAGCTCACCAGGTTTCAGGGCCTTCGAGCAGTACTTC
CASSPGFRAFEQYF
>TRBD2|TRBV9|-|TRBJ2-5
TGTGCCAGCAGCGCAAGACTAGCGGGAGCCAAAGAGACCCAGTACTTC
CASSARLAGAKETQYF
>-|TRBV4-3|-|TRBJ2-6
TGCGCCAGCAGCCAAGGTTCGGGGACTGGGGCCAACGTCCTGACTTTC
CASSQGSGTGANVLTF
>-|TRBV12-3/TRBV12-4|-|TRBJ1-2
TGTGCCAGCAGTTTTCGGGGGTATGGCTACACCTTC
CASSFRGYGYTF
>TRBD1|TRBV10-3|-|TRBJ1-1
TGTGCCATCATAAGGACAGGGACTTCTGAAGCTTTCTTT
CAIIRTGTSEAFF
>-|TRBV7-9|-|TRBJ1-3
TGTGCCAGCAGGCTGACAGGCTCTGGAAACACCATATATTTT
CASRLTGSGNTIYF
>-|TRBV18|-|TRBJ1-1
TGTGCCAGCTCATCCCAGGGCCGAGGCGTCAATGAAGCTTTCTTT
CASSSQGRGVNEAFF
>TRBD1|TRBV5-8|once|TRBJ1-2
TGTGCCAGCAGCGGACAGGGCTGGGGTGTGGATGGCTACACCTTC
CASSGQGWGVDGYTF
>-|TRBV18|-|TRBJ2-3
TGTGCCAGCTCACCAAGTGGGAGTCTAGATACGCAGTATTTT
CASSPSGSLDTQYF
>-|TRBV6-5|few|TRBJ1-1
TGTGCCAGCAGTTACAGGGACTCCCGATCGGCCGCTGAAGCTTTCTTT
CASSYRDSRSAAEAFF
>-|TRBV19|-|TRBJ1-2
TGTGCCAGTAACCCAGAATCCAACTATGGCTACACCTTC
CASNPESNYGYTF
>-|TRBV30|-|TRBJ1-1
TGTGCCTGGAGTAAAAACAGGGCGGGCACTGAAGCTTTCTTT
CAWSKNRAGTEAFF
>-|TRBV5-6|few|TRBJ1-2
TGTGCCAGCAGCTTCCCCGGGGTATGGTATGGCTACACCTTC
CASSFPGVWYGYTF
>TRBD2|TRBV9|-|TRBJ2-3
TGTGCCAGCAGCGTTGGGGCGGGAGAGGTAGCAGATACGCAGTATTTT
CASSVGAGEVADTQYF
>TRBD1|TRBV9|-|TRBJ2-3
TGTGCCAGCAGCGTAGACAGGGGGCTTAGAGATACGCAGTATTTT
CASSVDRGLRDTQYF
>TRBD1|TRBV19|-|TRBJ1-3
TGTGCCAGTACCCTTCGGAGGGTGGGACAGGGGCCTTCCTACCTCTCTGGAAACACCATATATTTT
CASTLRRVGQGPSYLSGNTIYF
>-|TRBV5-5|-|TRBJ1-1
TGTGCCAGCAGCTTGGAGTCCCGGGACACTGAAGCTTTCTTT
CASSLESRDTEAFF
>-|TRBV5-4|few|TRBJ2-7
TGTGCCAGCAGCCCTCAGCCCAGGGATGGCTACGAGCAGTACTTC
CASSPQPRDGYEQYF
>-|TRBV7-3|-|TRBJ2-7
TGTGCCAGCAGCTCTTATGGGGACTCGCAATCCGAGCAGTACTTC
CASSSYGDSQSEQYF
>-|TRBV29-1|few|TRBJ1-1
TGCAGCGTTGAACTCCCCCCGCGGAACACTGAAGCTTTCTTT
CSVELPPRNTEAFF
>TRBD1|TRBV27|once|TRBJ1-1
TGTGCCAGCAGTGGGACAGGGGACGCTTTCTTT
CASSGTGDAFF
>TRBD1|TRBV3-1/TRBV3-2|-|TRBJ1-2
TGTGCCAGCAGCCAATATGATCGGGACAGGGCGCCAGCTAACTATGGCTACACCTTC
CASSQYDRDRAPANYGYTF